This TCR beta chain was documented in a study of CD8 T cell repertoires and HIV-1 epitope variants. About the study: A roughly ten-day culture received IL-2, IL-7 and IL-15 on days 3 and 7.

Profiled with immunoSEQ multiplex PCR; TCRdb holds only in-frame clones, not every one. Of roughly 5,200 clones listed, roughly three fifths were seen once; the top ten hold about 45%. CDR1 SGHVS and CDR2 FNYEAQ come from the germline V gene. V was clipped by 4 bases and J by 4 bases; unmatched bases: 7. The CDR3 consists of 14 residues. A note on this clone: Its antigen is currently unknown.

Sequencing input: cultured CD8+ T cells derived from PBMCs. The receptor was isolated from a male donor with HIV. The V call is TRBV7-6, the J call TRBJ2-7; 7 nucleotides line up with TRBD2. DNA for the CDR3: TGTGCCAGCAGCTCCCTAGCGGAAGATTACGAGCAGTACTTC. The encoded protein is CASSSLAEDYEQYF.